Shown below are 19 T cell receptor beta chains from a single sample sequenced in a study of spatial heterogeneity in lung cancer. TCRdb reprocessed the 5' RACE reads via MiXCR and lists one record per CDR3 protein. The repertoire has about 24,000 distinct CDR3 sequences, around 3.2% of them found once; the top ten carry roughly 26%. The time point: sample taken at primary tumor resection. Sequencing was performed on whole RNA extracted from tumor and nontumor lung tissue, or from frozen PBMC, and the material was left unsorted. Sequencing used PBMCs, obtained at surgery. The receptors stem from a female donor with early-stage non-small cell lung cancer.

This clonotype was detected many times. This sequence joins TRBV5-1 and TRBJ2-1, with D perhaps assigned TRBD1 or TRBD2 (5 bases each). Trimming left V 4 bases short and J 1 base short, with 21 bases between. The germline CDR1 and CDR2 sequences are SGHRS and YFSETQ. The CDR3 has 18 amino acids. CDR3 coding DNA: TGCGCCAGCAGCCCCGAGGGGCGGCGCGGTTGGTCCTACAATGAGCAGTTCTTC. Translated, it gives CASSPEGRRGWSYNEQFF.

At least ten counts were recorded for this clonotype. The chain combines TRBV7-9 with TRBJ2-1, with 13 bases fitting TRBD2. The germline V gene has CDR1 SEHNR and CDR2 FQNEAQ (reference sequence). CDR3 length equals 15 residues. The junction had 4 bases not matched to a gene; V was cut back by 6 bases and J by 5 bases. For the CDR3, the DNA is TGTGCCAGCAGTTCCGGGACTAGCGGGGACAATGAGCAGTTCTTC. Translated, it gives CASSSGTSGDNEQFF.

The rearrangement links TRBV5-6 to TRBJ2-5; 10 bases agree with TRBD2. V shed 4 bases and J 4 bases; nucleotides not matched to a gene: 10. Germline CDR1 SGHDT, CDR2 YYEEEE. This CDR3 spans 16 amino acids. CDR3: CASSIQTSGLRETQYF. CDR3 nucleotides: TGTGCCAGCAGCATCCAGACTAGCGGGCTGCGAGAGACCCAGTACTTC.

This clonotype was seen many times. The V gene is TRBV10-2, the J gene TRBJ2-2, with TRBD1 identical over 8 bases. Germline values: CDR1 WSHSY, CDR2 SAAADI. The CDR3 has 14 amino acids. The V gene end was trimmed by 10 bases and the J gene end by 1 base; junction bases not matched to a gene: 5. The CDR3, as DNA: TGCGCCACCTCGACAGGGGTGAACACCGGGGAGCTGTTTTTT. Its translation: CATSTGVNTGELFF.

This chain joins TRBV11-3 and TRBJ2-1, with 10 nucleotides matching TRBD2. The CDR3 runs to 16 residues. The trim removed 4 bases at V and 7 bases at J, leaving 10 bases unmatched. Germline assignment: CDR1 SGHNT and CDR2 YENEEA. The CDR3 region is CASSSPAGGPSNEQFF. CDR3 bases: TGTGCCAGCAGCTCGCCAGCGGGAGGGCCCTCTAATGAGCAGTTCTTC.

This clonotype has a count of ten or more. The J gene is TRBJ1-2, the V gene TRBV12-3 or TRBV12-4; D perhaps matches TRBD1 (5 bases). Trimming cost V 1 base and J 8 bases, with 11 bases left between them. The CDR3 is made up of 13 amino acids. CDR3 sequence: CASSLGARVGYTF. The CDR3 region has the DNA TGTGCCAGCAGTTTAGGGGCCAGGGTGGGCTACACCTTC.

This clonotype has ten or more counts. The chain joins TRBV6-1 to TRBJ1-2, with 8 bases matching TRBD1. This CDR3 has 16 amino acids. V dropped 6 bases and J dropped 7; count of bases not matched to a gene: 16. Germline-derived CDR1 and CDR2 are MNHNS and SASEGT. The CDR3 DNA reads TGTGCCAGCAGCGGTCGGACAGGGCTAAGCTATGGTGGCTACACCTTC. This sequence encodes CASSGRTGLSYGGYTF.

This clonotype has at least ten counts. The V and J genes are TRBV5-4 and TRBJ1-4, with a weak D call TRBD1 (5 bases). The germline V and J ends were trimmed by 3 bases and 12 bases, with 15 bases remaining between them. The V gene's germline CDR1 is SGHNT and CDR2 YYREEE (reference sequence). This CDR3 contains 13 residues. The CDR3 nucleotides read TGTGCCAGCAGCTCTCCCGGGACCGGTCAACTGTTTTTT. This gives the protein CASSSPGTGQLFF.

A word on this clonotype: Lacking the conserved final phenylalanine or tryptophan, this CDR3 likely reflects a read error. V and J are TRBV11-2 and TRBJ2-1; D may match TRBD1 or TRBD2 (5 bases each). The CDR3 has 17 residues. Trimming removed 6 bases from V and 7 bases from J, with 25 bases in between. Germline loops: CDR1 SGHAT, CDR2 FQNNGV. CDR3 DNA: TGTGCCAGCAGGGGCACAACTGGGGCATCAAGGAGGAATGAGCAGTTCTCC. Its protein is CASRGTTGASRRNEQFS.

This clonotype was seen at least ten times. This chain links TRBV14 with TRBJ1-1; D gene ambiguous. V lost 0 bases to trimming and J lost 1 base, with 6 bases between them. This CDR3 region has 14 residues. Per the germline V gene, CDR1 is SGHDN and CDR2 is FVKESK. The CDR3 is CASSQESRNTEAFF. The CDR3 nucleotides read TGTGCCAGCAGCCAAGAAAGCAGGAACACTGAAGCTTTCTTT. The whole variable domain, filled in from reference TRBV14 and TRBJ1-1, reads EAGVTQFPSHSVIEKGQTVTLRCDPISGHDNLYWYRRVMGKEIKFLLHFVKESKQDESGMPNNRFLAERTGGTYSTLKVQPAELEDSGVYFCASSQESRNTEAFFGQGTRLTVV.

In its sample, this clonotype was seen many times. The chain combines TRBV27 with TRBJ2-1; D unresolved. This CDR3 is 12 amino acids long. V was cut by 5 bases and J by 4 bases, with 6 bases left in between. CDR1 MNHEY and CDR2 SMNVEV come from the germline V gene (reference sequence). The DNA for the CDR3 is TGTGCCAGCAGTCAAGGATACAATGAGCAGTTCTTC. Protein product: CASSQGYNEQFF.

There are many counts of this clonotype. The chain recombines TRBV6-1 with TRBJ1-5; 8 nucleotides align to TRBD1. With V trimmed by 6 bases and J by 6 bases, 7 bases remained unmatched. This CDR3 contains 14 residues. Germline V CDR1 and CDR2: MNHNS, SASEGT. The CDR3 bases are TGTGCCAGCAGCCGGACAGGGTTCAGTCAGCCCCAGCATTTT. Encoded protein: CASSRTGFSQPQHF.

The chain links TRBV6-6 to TRBJ2-5; no clear D gene. Germline V CDR1 and CDR2: MNHNY, SVGAGI (reference sequence). V was shortened by 6 bases and J by 2 bases, with 10 bases between the two germline ends. The CDR3 totals 13 residues. The CDR3 sequence is CASRDDNQETQYF. CDR3 nucleotide sequence: TGTGCCAGCAGAGACGACAATCAAGAGACCCAGTACTTC.

There are many counts of this clonotype. This chain uses TRBV19 with TRBJ2-1; TRBD2 matches 10 bases. The CDR3 runs to 20 residues. CDR1 is LNHDA and CDR2 is SQIVND in the germline V gene (reference sequence). Unmatched junction bases numbered 16, after V lost 3 bases and J lost 2 bases. Here the CDR3 reads CASSMTLAGKLGLTYNEQFF. The CDR3 bases are TGTGCCAGTAGTATGACACTAGCGGGAAAACTGGGTCTAACCTACAATGAGCAGTTCTTC.

This clonotype was recorded many times. This rearrangement joins TRBV5-1 to TRBJ1-5; 10 nucleotides agree with TRBD1. The V and J ends lost 0 bases and 2 bases, in that order; junction bases with no gene match: 11. The CDR3 totals 19 residues. In germline, CDR1 is SGHRS, CDR2 YFSETQ. The CDR3 DNA follows: TGCGCCAGCAGCTTGGTACCCGGGACAGGGGATTATGGCAATCAGCCCCAGCATTTT. Encoded protein: CASSLVPGTGDYGNQPQHF.

This clonotype was seen at least ten times. V is TRBV18 and J is TRBJ1-1, with D uncertain. The V gene lost 4 bases and the J gene lost 0 bases, with 12 bases spanning the gap. Germline assignment: CDR1 KGHSH and CDR2 LQKENI. This CDR3 is 15 amino acids long. The chain's CDR3 is CASSLEQQLNTEAFF. The DNA of the CDR3 is TGTGCCAGCTCACTCGAACAGCAACTGAACACTGAAGCTTTCTTT.

This clonotype occurred many times. The gene calls are TRBV6-5 and TRBJ2-1; no firm D call. Trimming removed 4 bases at V and 6 bases at J, with 10 bases between. The CDR3 is 13 amino acids. Germline loops: CDR1 MNHEY, CDR2 SVGAGI. CDR3 in amino acids: CASSSIDFNEQFF. The CDR3 DNA sequence: TGTGCCAGCAGTTCCATCGACTTCAATGAGCAGTTCTTC.

This clonotype was seen ten or more times. The chain carries TRBV9 and TRBJ2-1; possible D gene TRBD2, 6 bases. From germline, CDR1 is SGDLS and CDR2 YYNGEE. V was pared by 1 base and J by 2 bases, with 7 bases between. The CDR3 is 14 residues long. The CDR3 is CASSVREPYNEQFF. The DNA of the CDR3 is TGTGCCAGCAGCGTACGGGAGCCCTACAATGAGCAGTTCTTC.

This clonotype was counted ten times or more. The chain recombines TRBV2 with TRBJ2-3; no clear D. Germline assignment: CDR1 SNHLY and CDR2 FYNNEI. The CDR3 is made up of 13 amino acids. The germline V and J ends were trimmed by 8 bases and 4 bases, with 13 bases remaining between them. In nucleotides, the CDR3 is TGTGCCAGCTGGTCAGCTTCGTCAGATACGCAGTATTTT. Protein product: CASWSASSDTQYF. Based on the CDR3 plus reference TRBV2 and TRBJ2-3, the full variable domain is EPEVTQTPSHQVTQMGQEVILRCVPISNHLYFYWYRQILGQKVEFLVSFYNNEISEKSEIFDDQFSVERPDGSNFTLKIRSTKLEDSAMYFCASWSASSDTQYFGPGTRLTVL.